The 2 T cell receptor beta chains given below trace back to one sample, sequenced in a study of blood T cell repertoires in COVID-19. The repertoire was sequenced with immunoSEQ multiplex PCR; TCRdb's copy has only in-frame clones and lacks some. The sample shows 55,000 to 70,000 clones, around 81% of them seen only once. Sample: peripheral blood. These receptors were collected from a human donor in a cohort sampled during active COVID-19.

This sequence joins TRBV7-9 and TRBJ2-7; 11 bases match TRBD1. There are 16 residues in the CDR3. Germline-derived CDR1 and CDR2 are SEHNR and FQNEAQ (reference sequence). V shed 5 bases, J shed 5 bases, and the junction held 11 bases outside the gene matches. CDR3 nucleotide sequence: TGTGCCAGCAGCCAAGCCGGGACAGGGGGTGGTGACGAGCAGTACTTC. Translated: CASSQAGTGGGDEQYF.

The chain is built from TRBV6-5 and TRBJ1-2, with 10 bases matching TRBD1. The trim removed 0 bases at V and 4 bases at J, leaving 5 bases unmatched. Germline lookup yields CDR1 MNHEY and CDR2 SVGAGI. The CDR3 extends over 16 amino acids. CDR3 nucleotides: TGTGCCAGCAGTTACTCGGGACAGGGGAATCTCTATGGCTACACCTTC. Protein: CASSYSGQGNLYGYTF.